The clone carrying this TCR beta chain appeared a single time. Its antigen is unidentified. A read error may be the cause here, since a much bigger clone is one base away. V dropped 3 bases and J dropped 6; count of bases not matched to a gene: 10. CDR3 size: 15 residues. Germline V gives CDR1 MDHEN, CDR2 SYDVKM. Axillary draining lymph nodes of breast cancer patients supplied the node samples. This entry belongs to a study of breast tumors, draining lymph nodes, adjacent tissues. In TCRdb, the multiplex PCR reads were re-called with MiXCR into one record per CDR3 protein. Of fewer than 200,000 distinct CDR3 sequences listed, 25% to 40% were seen once; the top ten hold around 3.5%. The study, taken as a whole, reports: Tumors had less TCR diversity than lymph nodes, more than nontumor tissue. Data only fit, rather than demonstrated, lymph node origin of most tumor T cells. The data were judged consistent with most tumor T cells coming from lymph node and expanding in tumor. Luminal-like breast cancer showed significantly greater tumor-nontumor repertoire similarity than basal-like breast cancer did.

The source of this sequence is a female donor with breast cancer. Some clones in this sample may be carry-over from other donors' samples. The chain couples TRBV28 to TRBJ1-2; 7 nucleotides line up with TRBD1. Sequenced sample: axillary lymph node tissue. The CDR3 DNA reads TGTGCCAGCAGTTTTTCAGGGGGAAAGGGCCATGGCTACACCTTC. Residues: CASSFSGGKGHGYTF.